A selection of T cell receptor beta chains follows, all from one sample in a study of CD4 T cells in relation to SARS-CoV-2 and coronaviruses. Sequenced by immunoSEQ multiplex PCR; TCRdb stores in-frame clones only, minus some. The sample lists about 37,000 clones; roughly 88% were seen once. The sequenced sample consisted of memory CD4+ T cells from PBMCs. The receptors shown here come from an adult with COVID-19. Both conserved end residues are part of each CDR3.

cdr3_length,v_call,j_call,cdr3_aa
13,TRBV28,TRBJ1-5,CASFGSSNQPQHF
17,TRBV28,TRBJ2-7,CASSLLGSGGTGYEQYF
12,TRBV14,TRBJ1-2,CASSQDPYGYTF
16,TRBV5-4,TRBJ2-5,CASTTGGSGRRETQYF
14,TRBV11-2,TRBJ1-2,CASSPRREGYGYTF
18,TRBV5-1,TRBJ1-4,CASSLAVSDTPTNEKLFF
14,TRBV5-6,TRBJ2-3,CASSLEQWGDTQYF
19,TRBV9,TRBJ2-7,CASSVATGTSGDSSYEQYF
12,TRBV10-3,TRBJ2-1,CAISEAWAEQFF
17,TRBV2,TRBJ1-5,CASSEAGFGIPNQPQHF
13,TRBV27,TRBJ2-5,CASSLSLSETQYF
16,TRBV4-1,TRBJ1-4,CASSQTPISTNEKLFF
13,TRBV9,TRBJ2-2,CASSVRGAGELFF
16,TRBV11-3,TRBJ2-1,CASSLAGGVSYNEQFF
14,TRBV10-3,TRBJ2-2,CAIRRDANTGELFF
14,TRBV6-4,TRBJ1-1,CAREGTELNTEAFF